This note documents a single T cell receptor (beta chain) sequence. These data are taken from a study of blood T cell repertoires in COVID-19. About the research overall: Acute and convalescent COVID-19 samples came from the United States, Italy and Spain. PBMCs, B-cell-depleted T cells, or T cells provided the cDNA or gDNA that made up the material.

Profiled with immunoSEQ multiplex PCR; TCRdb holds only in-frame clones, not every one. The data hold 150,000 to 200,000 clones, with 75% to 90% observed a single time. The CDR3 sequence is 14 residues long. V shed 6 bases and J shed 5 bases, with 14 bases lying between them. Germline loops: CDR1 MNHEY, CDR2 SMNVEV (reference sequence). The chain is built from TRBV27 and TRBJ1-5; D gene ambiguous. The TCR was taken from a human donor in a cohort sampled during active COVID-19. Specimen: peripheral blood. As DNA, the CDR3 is TGTGCCAGCAGCCCCGGTTTAGGAGATCAGCCCCAGCATTTT. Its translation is CASSPGLGDQPQHF.